Below are 26 T cell receptor beta chains sequenced from a single sample in a study of blood T cell repertoires in COVID-19. Measured with immunoSEQ multiplex PCR; TCRdb has only the in-frame clones, and not every one. This sample has about 200,000 clones, with around 88% found just once. The sample comprised peripheral blood. Every receptor here comes from a man between 18 and 29 years old with active or convalescent COVID-19.

This clone is a singleton in its sample. V usage is TRBV5-4 and J usage is TRBJ2-1; D is possibly TRBD1 (5 bases). V was pared by 1 base and J by 3 bases, with 17 bases between. The CDR3 spans 17 residues. Germline loops: CDR1 SGHNT, CDR2 YYREEE (reference sequence). The CDR3 protein is CASSLPSGASNYNEQFF. In DNA, the CDR3 is TGTGCCAGCAGCTTGCCTAGTGGGGCCTCCAACTACAATGAGCAGTTCTTC.

This rearrangement joins TRBV19 to TRBJ2-7; 7 nucleotides align to TRBD2. The CDR3 spans 14 residues. J lost 4 bases, V lost 5 bases, and 8 bases had no gene match. Germline CDR1 reads LNHDA; CDR2 reads SQIVND (reference sequence). The CDR3 DNA is TGTGCCAGTAGTTTCTCGACGGGAGGTTACGAGCAGTACTTC. Its protein is CASSFSTGGYEQYF.

The rearrangement joins TRBV7-9 to TRBJ1-5; 7 nucleotides line up with TRBD1. V was pared by 5 bases and J by 4 bases, with 5 bases of the junction left unmatched. CDR1 and CDR2 (germline): SEHNR, FQNEAQ (reference sequence). The CDR3 loop spans 14 amino acids. CDR3 DNA: TGTGCCAGCAGCGGACGGGACAGTAATCAGCCCCAGCATTTT. Translated: CASSGRDSNQPQHF.

V usage is TRBV9 and J usage is TRBJ2-7; 10 bases fit TRBD2. This CDR3 spans 16 amino acids. J was trimmed by 5 bases and V by 0 bases; bases with no gene match: 8. The V gene's germline CDR1 is SGDLS and CDR2 YYNGEE. The CDR3 DNA reads TGTGCCAGCAGCGTAGCGGCTAGCGGGAGCTTCGACGAGCAGTACTTC. Its translation: CASSVAASGSFDEQYF.

The chain combines TRBV27 with TRBJ1-2; 10 nucleotides align to TRBD1. This CDR3 region has 13 residues. Germline loops: CDR1 MNHEY, CDR2 SMNVEV (reference sequence). The trim removed 6 bases at V and 7 bases at J, leaving 5 bases unmatched. CDR3 in amino acids: CASSPGTGAGYTF. DNA for the CDR3: TGTGCCAGCAGCCCCGGGACAGGGGCTGGCTACACCTTC.

The V gene is TRBV7-6, the J gene TRBJ2-1; 8 bases fit TRBD1. This CDR3 spans 16 amino acids. The V and J ends lost 2 bases and 6 bases, in that order; junction bases with no gene match: 9. Germline loops: CDR1 SGHVS, CDR2 FNYEAQ. CDR3 in DNA: TGTGCCAGCAGCTTAATAGCAGGGGGCGTGGGCAATGAGCAGTTCTTC. Its protein is CASSLIAGGVGNEQFF. The full variable domain, completed using reference TRBV7-6 and TRBJ2-1, is GAGVSQSPRYKVTKRGQDVALRCDPISGHVSLYWYRQALGQGPEFLTYFNYEAQQDKSGLPNDRFSAERPEGSISTLTIQRTEQRDSAMYRCASSLIAGGVGNEQFFGPGTRLTVL.

The chain has TRBV7-2 and TRBJ2-3, with a possible D match to TRBD2 (5 bases). V dropped 0 bases and J dropped 2 bases, with 12 bases sitting between them. Per the germline V gene, CDR1 is SGHTA and CDR2 is FQGNSA. CDR3 size: 16 residues. The CDR3 protein is CASSLAGVSPTDTQYF. Written as DNA, the CDR3 is TGTGCCAGCAGCTTAGCGGGAGTTTCCCCCACAGATACGCAGTATTTT. Based on the CDR3 plus reference TRBV7-2 and TRBJ2-3, the full variable domain is GAGVSQSPSNKVTEKGKDVELRCDPISGHTALYWYRQSLGQGLEFLIYFQGNSAPDKSGLPSDRFSAERTGGSVSTLTIQRTQQEDSAVYLCASSLAGVSPTDTQYFGPGTRLTVL.

V and J are TRBV4-2 and TRBJ2-7; 7 positions agree with TRBD1. V shed 3 bases and J 4 bases; nucleotides not matched to a gene: 9. Germline CDR1 and CDR2: LGHNA and YNFKEQ. The CDR3 extends over 15 amino acids. In nucleotides, the CDR3 is TGTGCCAGCAGCCAGCAGGGGACAGAGGGTTACGAGCAGTACTTC. This sequence encodes CASSQQGTEGYEQYF.

The chain couples TRBV5-1 to TRBJ2-1; 8 bases are a match to TRBD2. Trimming removed 8 bases from V and 2 bases from J; junction bases left unmatched: 6. The CDR3 consists of 14 residues. Germline CDR1 is SGHRS and CDR2 is YFSETQ. In DNA, the CDR3 is TGCGCCAGTACCAGCGGGAGCCCCTACAATGAGCAGTTCTTC. Its translation: CASTSGSPYNEQFF.

V is TRBV10-3 and J is TRBJ2-1; a possible D gene is TRBD1 (6 bases). The V end was cut by 2 bases, the J end by 6 bases, with 14 bases between. The CDR3 spans 15 residues. CDR1 ENHRY and CDR2 SYGVKD come from the germline V gene. The CDR3: CAISEGVARGNEQFF. Written as DNA, the CDR3 is TGTGCCATCAGTGAGGGGGTAGCCAGGGGCAATGAGCAGTTCTTC.

V usage is TRBV9 and J usage is TRBJ2-7, with a tentative D call TRBD2 (5 bases). V was clipped by 1 base and J by 2 bases, with 10 bases between them. Per the germline V gene, CDR1 is SGDLS and CDR2 is YYNGEE. This CDR3 comprises 14 residues. DNA of the CDR3: TGTGCCAGCAGCGTAACCCCAGCGGCCTACGAGCAGTACTTC. Its translation is CASSVTPAAYEQYF.

The J gene is TRBJ1-5, the V gene TRBV11-2; unclear D gene. The CDR3 totals 14 residues. The V and J ends lost 0 bases and 6 bases respectively, with 9 bases between them. The germline V gene has CDR1 SGHAT and CDR2 FQNNGV. CDR3 loop: CASSLDRGSQPQHF. CDR3 coding DNA: TGTGCCAGCAGCTTAGATCGTGGCAGTCAGCCCCAGCATTTT.

The table lists this clone with a few counts. The chain recombines TRBV19 with TRBJ1-5; D is possibly TRBD1 (5 bases). The CDR3 loop spans 14 amino acids. Germline CDR1 and CDR2: LNHDA and SQIVND (reference sequence). Trimming cost V 5 bases and J 2 bases, with 10 bases left between them. The CDR3 is CASSDSYGNQPQHF. As DNA, the CDR3 is TGTGCCAGTAGTGACAGTTACGGCAATCAGCCCCAGCATTTT.

The chain is built from TRBV2 and TRBJ2-3, with TRBD2 matching over 12 bases. Germline assignment: CDR1 SNHLY and CDR2 FYNNEI. Trimming removed 7 bases from V and 4 bases from J; junction bases left unmatched: 6. The CDR3 runs to 15 residues. The CDR3 here is CASTETSGSADTQYF. CDR3 nucleotides: TGTGCCAGCACTGAGACTAGCGGGAGTGCAGATACGCAGTATTTT.

The CDR3 sequence is CASSKPGQKNEQFF. CDR3 in DNA: TGTGCCAGCAGTAAACCGGGACAAAAGAATGAGCAGTTCTTC. This chain connects TRBV28 to TRBJ2-1, with D tentatively TRBD1 (6 bases). From germline, CDR1 is MDHEN and CDR2 SYDVKM. The CDR3 contains 14 residues. Deletions cut 5 bases from V and 7 bases from J, with 15 bases between. Drawing the rest from reference TRBV28 and TRBJ2-1, the complete variable domain is DVKVTQSSRYLVKRTGEKVFLECVQDMDHENMFWYRQDPGLGLRLIYFSYDVKMKEKGDIPEGYSVSREKKERFSLILESASTNQTSMYLCASSKPGQKNEQFFGPGTRLTVL.

The gene calls are TRBV5-5 and TRBJ2-1, with 9 bases fitting TRBD2. The V gene's germline CDR1 is SGHKS and CDR2 YYEKEE (reference sequence). The CDR3 extends over 16 amino acids. With 1 base clipped from V and 3 bases from J, the junction kept 5 bases outside the gene matches. The CDR3 reads CASSLPRGRGYNEQFF. CDR3 DNA sequence: TGTGCCAGCAGCTTGCCCCGCGGGAGGGGCTACAATGAGCAGTTCTTC.

CDR3 DNA: TGTGCCAGCAGCTCGGACATCGGAGATACGCAGTATTTT. Amino acids: CASSSDIGDTQYF. The gene calls are TRBV7-9 and TRBJ2-3; D perhaps matches TRBD1 (5 bases). Germline CDR1 is SEHNR and CDR2 is FQNEAQ (reference sequence). This CDR3 comprises 13 residues. The V and J ends lost 4 bases and 5 bases respectively, with 10 bases between them.

The CDR3 is CASSQEGRVRGAYGYTF. DNA for the CDR3: TGTGCCAGCAGCCAAGAGGGTCGGGTCAGGGGGGCCTATGGCTACACCTTC. V gene TRBV4-2 combines with J gene TRBJ1-2; TRBD1 aligns across 7 bases. The CDR3 has 17 amino acids. Per the germline V gene, CDR1 is LGHNA and CDR2 is YNFKEQ. V was pared by 0 bases and J by 4 bases, with 11 bases of the junction left unmatched.

The chain combines TRBV12-3 or TRBV12-4 with TRBJ2-7; D is possibly TRBD2 (6 bases). V lost 6 bases to trimming and J lost 5 bases, with 8 bases between them. The length of the CDR3 is 11 residues. CDR3 protein: CASRAGNEQYF. The CDR3 nucleotides are TGTGCCAGCAGGGCGGGGAACGAGCAGTACTTC.

The rearrangement joins TRBV7-9 to TRBJ2-7; 8 nucleotides align to TRBD1. Germline V gene lookup returns CDR1 SEHNR and CDR2 FQNEAQ (reference sequence). The CDR3 has 15 amino acids. J lost 6 bases, V lost 5 bases, and 12 bases had no gene match. The CDR3 DNA sequence: TGTGCCAGCAGCCGCGACAGGGGCCTTCCTGGCGAGCAGTACTTC. It encodes CASSRDRGLPGEQYF.

This chain links TRBV18 with TRBJ2-7; D unclear. V was cut by 1 base and J by 5 bases, with 6 bases left in between. Germline CDR1 KGHSH, CDR2 LQKENI. The length of the CDR3 is 12 residues. The CDR3 spells CASSPLVNEQYF. The CDR3 DNA reads TGTGCCAGCTCACCACTTGTCAACGAGCAGTACTTC.

This clone turned up a few times. The chain has TRBV7-9 and TRBJ2-7, with 7 bases identical to TRBD1. V was pared by 4 bases and J by 3 bases, with 9 bases of the junction left unmatched. Germline loops: CDR1 SEHNR, CDR2 FQNEAQ (reference sequence). The CDR3 length is 15 residues. The CDR3 region is CASSSRTGAFYEQYF. CDR3 DNA: TGTGCCAGCAGCTCTAGGACAGGAGCCTTCTACGAGCAGTACTTC.

J is TRBJ2-2 and V is TRBV7-6, with TRBD1 identical over 7 bases. The CDR3 is 16 residues long. The V gene's germline CDR1 is SGHVS and CDR2 FNYEAQ. V lost 5 bases, J lost 4 bases, and 10 bases stayed unmatched. The CDR3: CASSTLLRGSTGELFF. DNA for the CDR3: TGTGCCAGCAGCACCCTTCTCAGGGGGAGCACCGGGGAGCTGTTTTTT.

The rearrangement links TRBV28 to TRBJ1-4; TRBD1 might be the D (5 bases). Germline V gives CDR1 MDHEN, CDR2 SYDVKM. The CDR3 consists of 17 residues. V lost 3 bases, J lost 1 base, and 15 bases lay in between. The CDR3 DNA reads as TGTGCCAGCAGTTTCGGGGGTAGTTCTTTAACTAATGAAAAACTGTTTTTT. It translates to CASSFGGSSLTNEKLFF.

The chain has TRBV6-1 and TRBJ1-4; 7 nucleotides line up with TRBD1. Per germline, CDR1 MNHNS and CDR2 SASEGT. This CDR3 has 18 residues. Trimming took 2 bases from V and 5 from J; bases not matched to a gene: 14. The DNA for the CDR3 is TGTGCCAGCAGTGAATTCACGACCGCGGGACAGAGAAATGAAAAACTGTTTTTT. Translating it yields CASSEFTTAGQRNEKLFF.

The chain carries TRBV19 and TRBJ2-4; tentative D call: TRBD1 (5 bases). Deletions cut 5 bases from V and 0 bases from J, with 17 bases between. CDR1 and CDR2 (germline): LNHDA, SQIVND (reference sequence). The CDR3 is 17 residues long. CDR3: CASSLGSGQGAKNIQYF. The CDR3 DNA follows: TGTGCCAGTAGTCTCGGGTCAGGGCAAGGAGCCAAAAACATTCAGTACTTC.